Following are 26 T cell receptor beta chains from one sample sequenced in a study of OX40 agonist ivuxolimab in advanced cancers. Generated by immunoSEQ multiplex PCR, the TCRdb table keeps only in-frame clones and is missing some. Of some 71,000 clones in the sample, 90% to 95% are singletons; the top ten hold 14% to 15%. This sample comprised CD4+ or CD8+ T cells sorted from blood, obtained in a trial of the OX40 agonist ivuxolimab. These receptors originate from an adult with an advanced solid tumor such as melanoma, head and neck, liver or kidney cancer.

This clone was seen only once. The chain links TRBV27 to TRBJ1-5; no definite D call. Germline V gene lookup returns CDR1 MNHEY and CDR2 SMNVEV (reference sequence). The CDR3 sequence is 14 residues long. Trimming took 6 bases from V and 4 from J, leaving 13 bases between them. This chain's CDR3 is CASSPFDGNQPQHF. The CDR3 nucleotides are TGTGCCAGCAGCCCTTTCGACGGGAATCAGCCCCAGCATTTT.

This clone was recorded a few times. The chain links TRBV5-6 to TRBJ2-5, with 9 nucleotides matching TRBD1. The CDR3 extends over 15 amino acids. CDR1 SGHDT and CDR2 YYEEEE come from the germline V gene. The V gene end was trimmed by 3 bases and the J gene end by 5 bases; junction bases not matched to a gene: 8. The CDR3 bases are TGTGCCAGCAGCTCTCCGGGACAGGGATTGGAGACCCAGTACTTC. This encodes CASSSPGQGLETQYF.

The chain recombines TRBV29-1 with TRBJ2-7; the D is unclear. The germline V and J ends were trimmed by 6 bases and 0 bases, with 18 bases remaining between them. Looked up from germline, CDR1 is SQVTM and CDR2 is ANQGSEA. The length of the CDR3 is 15 residues. The CDR3 region has the DNA TGCAGCGTGATGTTAGTGGAGCACCCCTCCTACGAGCAGTACTTC. The encoded protein is CSVMLVEHPSYEQYF.

The rearrangement links TRBV28 to TRBJ1-2; no firm D call. This CDR3 comprises 12 residues. The germline V gene encodes CDR1 MDHEN and CDR2 SYDVKM. V lost 8 bases and J 3 bases, leaving 10 bases between the germline ends. The CDR3 coding sequence is TGTGCCAGCGGACTTAGGCACTATGGCTACACCTTC. It is translated as CASGLRHYGYTF.

This chain connects TRBV28 to TRBJ2-1, with D tentatively TRBD1 (6 bases). Trimming stripped 3 bases from V and 3 bases from J, with 12 bases between. Germline V lookup: CDR1 MDHEN, CDR2 SYDVKM. This CDR3 is built from 15 residues. CDR3 in amino acids: CASSLGQGIYNEQFF. In DNA, the CDR3 is TGTGCCAGCAGTTTGGGGCAGGGGATCTACAATGAGCAGTTCTTC.

V is TRBV7-6 and J is TRBJ1-5; D gene uncertain. Germline CDR1 SGHVS, CDR2 FNYEAQ. The ends were cut back, 5 bases at V and 5 bases at J, with 16 bases in the middle. CDR3 length: 15 amino acids. The CDR3 DNA follows: TGTGCCAGCAGCCAAGGTCAAGGGCCGTATCAGCCCCAGCATTTT. Residues: CASSQGQGPYQPQHF.

The chain couples TRBV27 to TRBJ2-3; tentative D call: TRBD2 (5 bases). Trimming removed 8 bases at V and 2 bases at J, with 11 bases between. CDR1 and CDR2 from the germline V gene are MNHEY and SMNVEV (reference sequence). CDR3 size: 13 residues. The CDR3 nucleotides read TGTGCCAGCCACGGGATCTACACAGATACGCAGTATTTT. Protein sequence: CASHGIYTDTQYF.

The chain recombines TRBV28 with TRBJ2-2; D perhaps matches TRBD1 (5 bases). Trimming shortened V by 5 bases and J by 0 bases, and 13 bases separated the two germline ends. The germline V gene encodes CDR1 MDHEN and CDR2 SYDVKM. There are 16 residues in the CDR3. The CDR3 DNA follows: TGTGCCAGCAGTACACCCGACAGCGCGAACACCGGGGAGCTGTTTTTT. This gives the protein CASSTPDSANTGELFF.

The genes are TRBV6-5 and TRBJ1-1; D not resolved. Trimming took off 0 bases at V and 4 bases at J, with 9 bases between the two ends. The germline gives CDR1 MNHEY, CDR2 SVGAGI. The CDR3 loop spans 14 amino acids. The CDR3 sequence: CASSYSSRSTEAFF. The CDR3, as DNA: TGTGCCAGCAGTTACTCCTCTCGTAGCACTGAAGCTTTCTTT.

The CDR3 spells CASSRTRQGGFLGYTF. Written as DNA, the CDR3 is TGTGCCAGCAGCCGAACCCGACAGGGTGGTTTCTTGGGCTACACCTTC. The rearrangement uses TRBV28 and TRBJ1-2, with 7 bases aligning to TRBD1. Trimming took 6 bases from V and 8 from J; bases not matched to a gene: 18. CDR1 is MDHEN and CDR2 is SYDVKM in the germline V gene. The CDR3 is 16 amino acids.

This clone occurred once. V and J are TRBV14 and TRBJ1-1, with no clear D. Per the germline V gene, CDR1 is SGHDN and CDR2 is FVKESK. This CDR3 is built from 12 residues. V gave up 5 bases and J gave up 7 bases, with 11 bases separating them. CDR3 sequence (DNA): TGTGCCAGCAGCACCTGGGCGGGTGAAGCTTTCTTT. Translated: CASSTWAGEAFF. Combining the CDR3 with reference TRBV14 and TRBJ1-1 gives the whole variable domain EAGVTQFPSHSVIEKGQTVTLRCDPISGHDNLYWYRRVMGKEIKFLLHFVKESKQDESGMPNNRFLAERTGGTYSTLKVQPAELEDSGVYFCASSTWAGEAFFGQGTRLTVV.

In this sample, this clone turned up a few times. This chain joins TRBV6-6 and TRBJ1-2, with D perhaps TRBD1 (5 bases). V dropped 6 bases and J dropped 7 bases, with 24 bases sitting between them. The length of the CDR3 is 16 residues. Germline V gene data show CDR1 as MNHNY and CDR2 as SVGAGI (reference sequence). The CDR3 sequence: CASSTGTDPDSSGYTF. CDR3 nucleotides: TGTGCCAGCAGCACTGGGACGGATCCAGATAGCTCTGGCTACACCTTC.

The genes are TRBV4-3 and TRBJ2-7, with D tentatively TRBD2 (5 bases). Deletions cut 0 bases from V and 0 bases from J, with 15 bases between. Germline V gene data show CDR1 as LGHNA and CDR2 as YSLEER. This CDR3 spans 17 amino acids. CDR3 DNA: TGCGCCAGCAGCCAAGATTTCGCGAGGGAGAGCTCCTACGAGCAGTACTTC. It yields the protein CASSQDFARESSYEQYF.

This chain uses TRBV27 with TRBJ1-2, with no clear D. V lost 6 bases to trimming and J lost 0 bases, with 8 bases between them. In germline, CDR1 is MNHEY, CDR2 SMNVEV (reference sequence). This CDR3 spans 13 amino acids. The CDR3 DNA follows: TGTGCCAGCAGGGAAAACTCTAACTATGGCTACACCTTC. This codes for CASRENSNYGYTF.

The chain joins TRBV1 to TRBJ1-5. TRBV1 represents a pseudogene. This CDR3 has 14 amino acids. CDR3 protein: CTSSQDGASQPQHF. The CDR3 DNA reads as TGCACCAGCAGCCAAGATGGAGCCAGCCAGCCCCAGCATTTT.

The chain has TRBV6-5 and TRBJ2-1, with TRBD2 matching 8 bases. CDR1 and CDR2 (germline): MNHEY, SVGAGI. The CDR3 contains 15 residues. V lost 6 bases and J lost 4; bases outside the gene matches: 8. This chain's CDR3 is CASRETSALYNEQFF. CDR3 DNA: TGTGCCAGCAGGGAGACTAGCGCTCTTTACAATGAGCAGTTCTTC.

The V gene is TRBV15, the J gene TRBJ2-3; D call uncertain. Germline V gene sequence: CDR1 LNHNV, CDR2 YYDKDF (reference sequence). Trimming cost V 1 base and J 2 bases, with 4 bases left between them. The CDR3 runs 13 residues. CDR3 nucleotides: TGTGCCACCAGCAGAGCCTTCACAGATACGCAGTATTTT. This codes for CATSRAFTDTQYF.

The chain has TRBV7-9 and TRBJ2-1, with 8 bases identical to TRBD2. Germline CDR1 reads SEHNR; CDR2 reads FQNEAQ (reference sequence). The CDR3 totals 16 residues. V dropped 1 base and J dropped 3; count of bases not matched to a gene: 5. The CDR3 sequence is CASSLVAREDYNEQFF. The CDR3 DNA reads as TGTGCCAGCAGCTTAGTGGCGCGGGAGGACTACAATGAGCAGTTCTTC.

V is TRBV5-6 and J is TRBJ2-7, with D possibly matching TRBD2 (6 bases). Trimming pared 2 bases from V and 2 bases from J, leaving 14 bases between. CDR1 is SGHDT and CDR2 is YYEEEE in the germline V gene. The CDR3 consists of 15 residues. The CDR3 coding sequence is TGTGCCAGCAGCTTAAAATGGGGGGAACCCTACGAGCAGTACTTC. Residues: CASSLKWGEPYEQYF.

The chain carries TRBV28 and TRBJ2-1; a possible D gene is TRBD1 (5 bases). CDR1 is MDHEN, CDR2 SYDVKM, per germline. The V end lost 0 bases, the J end lost 5 bases, and 8 bases lay between the germline ends. The CDR3 consists of 14 residues. CDR3 region: CASSLWGRDNEQFF. CDR3 in DNA: TGTGCCAGCAGTTTATGGGGCAGGGACAATGAGCAGTTCTTC.

J is TRBJ2-5 and V is TRBV5-6; D may correspond to TRBD1 or TRBD2 (5 bases each). V lost 4 bases and J 3 bases, leaving 25 bases between the germline ends. The CDR3 length is 18 residues. Germline V CDR1 and CDR2: SGHDT, YYEEEE. Here the CDR3 DNA reads TGTGCCAGCAGCACGGGACGGCCCTGGACGACGGCGGAAGAGACCCAGTACTTC. Protein product: CASSTGRPWTTAEETQYF.

The chain carries TRBV27 and TRBJ2-1; D is uncertain. In germline, CDR1 is MNHEY, CDR2 SMNVEV (reference sequence). V lost 1 base and J lost 6, with 4 bases in between. This CDR3 is built from 12 residues. The CDR3 sequence: CASSLLGNEQFF. CDR3 nucleotides: TGTGCCAGCAGTTTATTAGGCAATGAGCAGTTCTTC.

CDR3 region: CASSYRVDYYEQYF. In DNA form, the CDR3 reads TGTGCCAGCAGTTACCGGGTTGACTACTACGAGCAGTACTTC. The chain employs TRBV6-5 and TRBJ2-7; possible D gene TRBD2, 5 bases. The CDR3 is 14 residues long. Germline lookup yields CDR1 MNHEY and CDR2 SVGAGI. Trimming removed 2 bases at V and 3 bases at J, with 11 bases between.

This clone was seen once. At one end the junction does not follow the germline gene, possibly because of a read error. The chain recombines TRBV5-6 with TRBJ2-7; no clear D. Germline CDR1 SGHDT, CDR2 YYEEEE. This CDR3 is built from 11 residues. The CDR3 bases are TGTGCCAGCTTGGGTGGCGGCGAGCAGTGCTTC. Translation: CASLGGGEQCF.

The chain is built from TRBV28 and TRBJ2-6; 11 positions agree with TRBD1. V shed 7 bases and J 2 bases; nucleotides not matched to a gene: 7. The length of the CDR3 is 17 residues. Looked up from germline, CDR1 is MDHEN and CDR2 is SYDVKM. For the CDR3, the DNA is TGTGCCAGCACTCCCATGGGACAGGGGGCTGGGGCCAACGTCCTGACTTTC. Translating it yields CASTPMGQGAGANVLTF.

The chain carries TRBV9 and TRBJ2-1; 8 positions agree with TRBD2. V was clipped by 3 bases and J by 6 bases; unmatched bases: 11. Germline V gives CDR1 SGDLS, CDR2 YYNGEE. The CDR3 spans 16 residues. CDR3 residues: CASSENMAGGLNEQFF. The CDR3 DNA sequence: TGTGCCAGCAGCGAGAACATGGCGGGAGGACTCAATGAGCAGTTCTTC.